The entry below gives a single T cell receptor beta chain sequence along with its context. There is no known antigen for this receptor. It has no much larger one-base neighbor in the sample; base qualities were not kept. The data originate from a study of blood T cells in healthy people across ages (dated by TCRdb to the mid-2010s). For the wider study: In model experiments, roughly one uniquely barcoded TCR beta cDNA molecule per two T cells was captured by template switching. The study measured age-related changes in TCR beta repertoire diversity using deep sequencing normalized with unique cDNA molecular identifiers. To avoid experimental bias, donors of different ages were distributed randomly across sequencing lanes. Donors were grouped into four age groups: young (average 16 years), middle-aged (under 40), aged (62) and long-lived (around 80). Two additional independent replicas of 1 million unique cDNA reads from the same blood draw were analyzed for two donors (one aged 18 to 30 and one aged 80 or older).

Including cysteine and phenylalanine, the CDR3 has 16 amino acids. Only the CDR3 DNA stays, 48 bases, in frame from base 1. Reading the germline V gene gives CDR1 SGHTA and CDR2 FQGNSA. The germline V end is reduced by 4 bases and the J end by 15 bases; junction bases left unmatched: 20. Here is what the overall study found, with its caveats: Estimates of total diversity based on one million sequenced T cells were considered lower bounds and underestimates. As age increased, observed TCR beta diversity per million T cells dropped in a roughly linear way, and a significant reduction was already evident by age around 41. Compared with the aged group, more naive CD4+ T cells, fewer expanded clones and increased TCR diversity were shown by the long-lived group, suggesting age selection. Since profiling was done on bulk unsorted PBMCs, naive and antigen-experienced compartments could not be conclusively compared. The percentage of naive T cells measured by flow cytometry correlated strongly with observed TCR beta diversity. Because the CMV infection status of the donors was unknown, age-related changes in expanded clonotypes may potentially have been confounded.

Donors were about 36 systemically healthy Caucasian individuals from Russia aged roughly 6 to 95 years. Around 10 milliliters of peripheral blood were drawn from each donor into EDTA-treated Vacutainer tubes. Ficoll-Paque density-gradient centrifugation was used to isolate PBMCs, with at least 6.5 million per sample. Trizol reagent was used to extract total RNA from the PBMCs, yielding at least 5 micrograms per sample. For every donor, flow cytometry on a PBMC aliquot measured the percentage of naive CD45RAhigh/CD27high T cells. Receptors were amplified or captured by 5' RACE. The instrument was an Illumina HiSeq 2500. A second about 7 to 11 cycle PCR used a sample-barcoded 5' primer and a J-beta primer mix. A template-switch 5' adaptor carrying 12 random nucleotides introduced a unique molecular identifier onto each TCR beta cDNA molecule. Each sample yielded at least 2.5 million CDR3-containing paired-end reads. First-strand cDNA was synthesized from all RNA with the Mint cDNA synthesis kit, primed by a TRBC-specific oligonucleotide. Following uracil-DNA glycosylase treatment, a first 18-cycle PCR with universal primers M1SS and BC2_uni_R was performed on all cDNA. As for how the authors treated the data: For normalization, 1 million high-quality reads were randomly selected from each sample, with every read carrying a distinct molecular identifier. Reads with shared molecular identifiers were discarded instead of being binned into consensus sequences. CDR3 identification, clonotype clustering and error correction used MiTCR with a Q25 quality threshold and the strictest error-elimination algorithm. Lower-bound total TCR beta diversity was estimated with a nonparametric unseen species model using Euler transformation. The raw public data were reprocessed by TCRdb itself: fastp quality trimming at Q25, MiXCR clonotype calling, in-frame beta chains only. Each entry merges the rows of one CDR3 protein and shows their most common DNA and genes. Clone size and V and J calls follow TCRdb, not the original study. The sample records approximately 1.5 million distinct CDR3 sequences, approximately 43% of which are singletons. The ten largest clones take up about 4% of the sample.

The clonotype was recovered from a young woman in good health. The receptor chain draws on TRBV7-2 and TRBJ2-1; 8 junctional bases match TRBD2. Sequences were obtained from blood. Here the CDR3 is given as CASSSSLGNGRERRFF. The sequenced DNA is TGTGCCAGCAGCTCCTCCCTCGGGAACGGGAGGGAACGTCGGTTCTTC.